This TCR beta chain was documented in a study of shared clonotypes between healthy human individuals. Each subset's genomic DNA was shared equally among a number of immunoSEQ plates. This table comes from immunoSEQ multiplex PCR, and its TCRdb copy is limited to in-frame clones, with some not included. This sample has about 2.4 million clones; more than 90% occur once, and the top ten carry roughly 0.13%. Germline lookup yields CDR1 SGHAT and CDR2 FQNNGV. The CDR3 is 16 residues long. V trimming: 5 bases; J trimming: 1 base; junction bases outside the gene matches: 11. Naive CD4+ cells were CD45RA-selected; the remaining cells were memory.

The clonotype comes from a man between 18 and 29 years old in good health. This chain links TRBV11-2 with TRBJ2-7; 7 bases are shared with TRBD2. Material for sequencing was naive CD4+ T cells sorted from blood. The subset denotes: CD45RA+ positively selected. CDR3 sequence: CASSPDLAVRSYEQYF. The CDR3 DNA reads as TGTGCCAGCAGCCCCGACCTAGCGGTAAGGTCCTACGAGCAGTACTTC.